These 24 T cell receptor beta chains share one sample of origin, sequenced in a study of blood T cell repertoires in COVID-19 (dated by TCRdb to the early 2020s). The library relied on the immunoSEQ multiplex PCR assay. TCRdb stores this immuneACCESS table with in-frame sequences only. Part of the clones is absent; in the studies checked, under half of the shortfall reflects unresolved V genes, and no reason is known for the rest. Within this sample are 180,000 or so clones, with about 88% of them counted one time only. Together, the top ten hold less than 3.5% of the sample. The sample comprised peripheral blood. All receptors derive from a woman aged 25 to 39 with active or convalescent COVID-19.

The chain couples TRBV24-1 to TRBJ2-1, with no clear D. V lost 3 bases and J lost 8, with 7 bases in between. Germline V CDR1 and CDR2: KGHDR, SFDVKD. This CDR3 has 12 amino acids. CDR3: CATSDPADEQFF. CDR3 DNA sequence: TGTGCCACCAGTGATCCGGCGGATGAGCAGTTCTTC.

The CDR3: CASSQVPYSGNTIYF. The DNA for the CDR3 is TGTGCCAGCAGCCAAGTTCCGTACTCTGGAAACACCATATATTTT. This chain connects TRBV3-1 (or the pseudogene TRBV3-2) to TRBJ1-3; D unresolved. Trimming pared 1 base from V and 0 bases from J, leaving 7 bases between. Germline assignment: CDR1 LGHDT and CDR2 YNNKEL (reference sequence). This CDR3 comprises 15 residues.

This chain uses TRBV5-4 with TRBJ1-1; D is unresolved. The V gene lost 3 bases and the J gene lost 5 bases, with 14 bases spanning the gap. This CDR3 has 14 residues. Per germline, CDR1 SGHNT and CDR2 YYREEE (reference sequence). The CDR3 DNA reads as TGTGCCAGCAGCTCTGTGAAAGGAGGGACTGAAGCTTTCTTT. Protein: CASSSVKGGTEAFF.

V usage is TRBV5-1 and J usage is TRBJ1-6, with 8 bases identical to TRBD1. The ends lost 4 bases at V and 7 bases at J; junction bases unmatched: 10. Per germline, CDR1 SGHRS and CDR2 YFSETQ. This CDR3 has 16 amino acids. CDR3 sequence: CASSLVGTGLNSPLHF. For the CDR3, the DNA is TGCGCCAGCAGCCTAGTCGGGACAGGTTTAAATTCACCCCTCCACTTT.

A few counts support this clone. This CDR3 reads CASSLVAEVAGNTIYF. The CDR3 DNA is TGTGCCAGCAGCTTAGTGGCGGAAGTCGCGGGAAACACCATATATTTT. The chain combines TRBV7-6 with TRBJ1-3; no reliable D call. Trimming left V 1 base short and J 4 bases short, with 14 bases between. In germline, CDR1 is SGHVS, CDR2 FNYEAQ. The CDR3 loop spans 16 amino acids.

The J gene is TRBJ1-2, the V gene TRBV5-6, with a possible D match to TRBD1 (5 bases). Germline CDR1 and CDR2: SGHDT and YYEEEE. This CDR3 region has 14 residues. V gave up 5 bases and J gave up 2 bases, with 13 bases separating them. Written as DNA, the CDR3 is TGTGCCAGCAGTATCTGGGGCATAAACTATGGCTACACCTTC. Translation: CASSIWGINYGYTF.

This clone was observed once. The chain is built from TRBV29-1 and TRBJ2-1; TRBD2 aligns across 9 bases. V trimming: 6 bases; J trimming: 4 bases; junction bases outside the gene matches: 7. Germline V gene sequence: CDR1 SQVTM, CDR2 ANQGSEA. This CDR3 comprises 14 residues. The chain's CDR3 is CSVGASGAYNEQFF. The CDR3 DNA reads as TGCAGCGTGGGGGCTAGCGGGGCATACAATGAGCAGTTCTTC.

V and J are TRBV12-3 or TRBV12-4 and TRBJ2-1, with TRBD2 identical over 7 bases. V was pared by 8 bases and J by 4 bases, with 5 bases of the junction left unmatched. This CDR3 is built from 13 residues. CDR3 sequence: CASGRGVYNEQFF. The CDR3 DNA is TGTGCCAGCGGTCGGGGGGTTTACAATGAGCAGTTCTTC.

The CDR3 DNA is TGTGCCATCAGTGGGACAGACGATCAGCCCCAGCATTTT. Translation gives CAISGTDDQPQHF. The chain couples TRBV10-3 to TRBJ1-5, with D possibly TRBD1 on 6 matching bases. This CDR3 has 13 amino acids. The V end was cut by 4 bases, the J end by 5 bases, with 9 bases between. Germline loops: CDR1 ENHRY, CDR2 SYGVKD.

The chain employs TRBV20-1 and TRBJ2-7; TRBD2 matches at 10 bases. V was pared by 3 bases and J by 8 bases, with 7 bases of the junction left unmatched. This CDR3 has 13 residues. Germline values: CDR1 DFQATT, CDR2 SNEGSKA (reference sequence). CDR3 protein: CSASIASGSQQYF. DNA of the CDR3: TGCAGTGCTAGTATCGCTAGCGGGAGCCAGCAGTACTTC.

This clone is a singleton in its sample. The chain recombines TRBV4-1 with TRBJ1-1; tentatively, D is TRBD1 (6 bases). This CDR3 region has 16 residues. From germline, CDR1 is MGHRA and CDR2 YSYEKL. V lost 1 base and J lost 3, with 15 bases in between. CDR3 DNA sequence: TGCGCCAGCAGCCAAGCCCCTGGGAGGGGGGACACTGAAGCTTTCTTT. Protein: CASSQAPGRGDTEAFF.

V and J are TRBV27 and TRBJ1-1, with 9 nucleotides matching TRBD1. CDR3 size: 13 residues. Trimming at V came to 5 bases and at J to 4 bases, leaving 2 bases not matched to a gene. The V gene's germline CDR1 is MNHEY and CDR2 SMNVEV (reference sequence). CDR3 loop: CASSKTGGTEAFF. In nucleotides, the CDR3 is TGTGCCAGCAGTAAGACAGGGGGCACTGAAGCTTTCTTT.

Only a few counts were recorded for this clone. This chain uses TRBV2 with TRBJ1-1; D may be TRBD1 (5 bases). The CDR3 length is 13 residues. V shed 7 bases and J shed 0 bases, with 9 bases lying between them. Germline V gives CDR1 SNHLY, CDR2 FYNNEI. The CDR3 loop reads CASMGQLNTEAFF. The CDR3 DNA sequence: TGTGCCAGCATGGGGCAACTGAACACTGAAGCTTTCTTT.

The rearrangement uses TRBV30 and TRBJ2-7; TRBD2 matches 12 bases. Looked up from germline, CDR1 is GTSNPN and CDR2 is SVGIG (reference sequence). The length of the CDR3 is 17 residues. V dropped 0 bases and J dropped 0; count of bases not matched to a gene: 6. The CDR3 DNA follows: TGTGCCTGGAGTGTACTAGCGGGGGGCCGGAGCTCCTACGAGCAGTACTTC. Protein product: CAWSVLAGGRSSYEQYF.

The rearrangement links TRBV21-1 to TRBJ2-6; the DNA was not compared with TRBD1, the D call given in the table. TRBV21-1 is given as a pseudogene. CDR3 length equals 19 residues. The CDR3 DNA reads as TGTGCCAGCAGCAAAGTCCAGGACAGGGGAATCCCTGGGGCCAACGTCCTGACTTTC. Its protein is CASSKVQDRGIPGANVLTF.

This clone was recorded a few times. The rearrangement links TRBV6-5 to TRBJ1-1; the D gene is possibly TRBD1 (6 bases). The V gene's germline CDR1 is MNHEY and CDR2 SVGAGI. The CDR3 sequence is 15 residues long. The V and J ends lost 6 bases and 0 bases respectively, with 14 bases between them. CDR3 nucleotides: TGTGCCAGCAGCCCCCTGGACAGATTGAACACTGAAGCTTTCTTT. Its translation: CASSPLDRLNTEAFF.

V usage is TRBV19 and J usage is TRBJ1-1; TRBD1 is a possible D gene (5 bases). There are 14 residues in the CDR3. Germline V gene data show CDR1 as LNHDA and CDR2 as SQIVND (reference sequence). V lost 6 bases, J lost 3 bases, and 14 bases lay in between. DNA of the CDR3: TGTGCCAGTAGGGCGGACATGTCGGACACTGAAGCTTTCTTT. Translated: CASRADMSDTEAFF.

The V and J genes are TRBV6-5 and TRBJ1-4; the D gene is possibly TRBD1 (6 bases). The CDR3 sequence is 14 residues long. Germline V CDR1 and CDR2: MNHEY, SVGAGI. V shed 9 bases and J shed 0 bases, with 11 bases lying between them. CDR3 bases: TGTGCCAGTCAACAGGGCGCAACTAATGAAAAACTGTTTTTT. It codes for CASQQGATNEKLFF.

Here the CDR3 reads CASSLGHLNTEAFF. CDR3 DNA: TGTGCCAGCAGCTTAGGGCACCTGAACACTGAAGCTTTCTTT. The chain joins TRBV7-2 to TRBJ1-1; D not resolved. The V gene lost 1 base and the J gene lost 0 bases, with 6 bases spanning the gap. CDR1 and CDR2 (germline): SGHTA, FQGNSA. The CDR3 loop spans 14 amino acids.

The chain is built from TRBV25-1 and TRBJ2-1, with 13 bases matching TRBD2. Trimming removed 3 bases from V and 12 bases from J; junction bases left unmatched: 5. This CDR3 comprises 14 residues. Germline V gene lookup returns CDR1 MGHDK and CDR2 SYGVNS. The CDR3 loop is CASSDGLAGVGQFF. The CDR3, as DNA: TGTGCCAGCAGTGACGGACTAGCGGGGGTAGGGCAGTTCTTC. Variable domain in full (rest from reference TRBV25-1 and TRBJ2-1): EADIYQTPRYLVIGTGKKITLECSQTMGHDKMYWYQQDPGMELHLIHYSYGVNSTEKGDLSSESTVSRIRTEHFPLTLESARPSHTSQYLCASSDGLAGVGQFFGPGTRLTVL.

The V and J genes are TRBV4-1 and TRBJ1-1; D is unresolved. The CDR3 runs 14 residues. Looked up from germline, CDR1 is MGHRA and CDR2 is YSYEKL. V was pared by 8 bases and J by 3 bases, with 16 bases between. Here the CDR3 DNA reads TGCGCCAGCGGTCGGGGAGCCCGGGACACTGAAGCTTTCTTT. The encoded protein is CASGRGARDTEAFF.

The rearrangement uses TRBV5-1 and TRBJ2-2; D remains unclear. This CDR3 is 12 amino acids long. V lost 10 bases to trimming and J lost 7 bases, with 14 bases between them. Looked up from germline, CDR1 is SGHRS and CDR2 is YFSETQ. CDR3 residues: CAALTGGGELFF. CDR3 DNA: TGCGCCGCACTCACTGGCGGCGGGGAGCTGTTTTTT.

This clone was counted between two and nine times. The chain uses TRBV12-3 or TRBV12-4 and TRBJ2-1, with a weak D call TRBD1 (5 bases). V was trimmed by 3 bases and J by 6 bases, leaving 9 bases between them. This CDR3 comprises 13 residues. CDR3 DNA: TGTGCCAGCAGTTTGAGTAGGGGCAATGAGCAGTTCTTC. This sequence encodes CASSLSRGNEQFF.

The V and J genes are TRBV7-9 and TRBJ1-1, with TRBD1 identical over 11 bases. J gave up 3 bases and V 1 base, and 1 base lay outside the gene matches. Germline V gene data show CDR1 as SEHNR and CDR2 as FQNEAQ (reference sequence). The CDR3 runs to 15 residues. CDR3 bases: TGTGCCAGCAGCTTAGAGGGACAGGGGGACACTGAAGCTTTCTTT. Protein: CASSLEGQGDTEAFF.